This is a list of T cell receptor beta chains from one sample in a study of T cells in Graves' hyperthyroidism and ophthalmopathy. One entry per CDR3 protein results from TCRdb running MiXCR on the multiplex PCR reads. Among about 640,000 distinct CDR3 sequences listed, about 45% were seen once. Sequencing was carried out using peripheral blood or thyroid tissue (not recorded which). These receptors all come from an adult man with Graves' disease, either hyperthyroidism or ophthalmopathy (not recorded which). Both conserved end residues are part of each CDR3. Fields, in order: J gene, clone size, D gene, V gene, CDR3 DNA, CDR3 protein. The D gene is left open where the match is weak. Rows give clone size only sometimes, using once, few, many, or a class for an expanded clone.

j_gene: TRBJ2-5; abundance: many; d_gene: .; v_gene: TRBV20-1; CDR3nt: TGCAGTGCTAGAGGGGGGGCTTACCAAGAGACCCAGTACTTC; CDR3aa: CSARGGAYQETQYF
j_gene: TRBJ1-2; abundance: .; d_gene: TRBD1; v_gene: TRBV7-2; CDR3nt: TGTGCCAGCAGCTCGACAGGGGGCATCACCTTC; CDR3aa: CASSSTGGITF
j_gene: TRBJ2-7; abundance: .; d_gene: TRBD2; v_gene: TRBV20-1; CDR3nt: TGCAGTGCTAGCGCTAGCGGGGTGACTGGCGAGCAGTACTTC; CDR3aa: CSASASGVTGEQYF
j_gene: TRBJ1-4; abundance: .; d_gene: TRBD1; v_gene: TRBV15; CDR3nt: TGTGCCACCAGCAAGGGACAGCCCCTAGATGAAAAACTGTTTTTT; CDR3aa: CATSKGQPLDEKLFF
j_gene: TRBJ1-4; abundance: once; d_gene: .; v_gene: TRBV29-1; CDR3nt: TGCAGCGTTAAGTCGGCAGGGAGTGAAAAACTGTTTTTT; CDR3aa: CSVKSAGSEKLFF
j_gene: TRBJ1-6; abundance: many; d_gene: TRBD1; v_gene: TRBV15; CDR3nt: TGTGCCACCAGCAGAGATCGACAGGGGTTTCATAATTCACCCCTCCACTTT; CDR3aa: CATSRDRQGFHNSPLHF
j_gene: TRBJ1-5; abundance: few; d_gene: .; v_gene: TRBV12-3/TRBV12-4; CDR3nt: TGTGCCAGCAGTTTTGCCCTGACAACCTATCAGCCCCAGCATTTT; CDR3aa: CASSFALTTYQPQHF
j_gene: TRBJ1-1; abundance: .; d_gene: TRBD1; v_gene: TRBV7-3; CDR3nt: TGTGCCAGCAGCGAGGACAGGGTTCCGAACACTGAAGCTTTCTTT; CDR3aa: CASSEDRVPNTEAFF
j_gene: TRBJ1-2; abundance: .; d_gene: .; v_gene: TRBV7-4; CDR3nt: TGTGCCAGCAGCCAGAGGGTTGGCTATGGCTACACCTTC; CDR3aa: CASSQRVGYGYTF
j_gene: TRBJ2-7; abundance: .; d_gene: TRBD1; v_gene: TRBV20-1; CDR3nt: TGCAGTGCTAGAACCCTACAGGGGGAGCAGTACTTC; CDR3aa: CSARTLQGEQYF
j_gene: TRBJ2-7; abundance: many; d_gene: TRBD2; v_gene: TRBV20-1; CDR3nt: TGCAGTGCCGTACTAGCGGGCCGATACGAGCAGTACTTC; CDR3aa: CSAVLAGRYEQYF
j_gene: TRBJ1-4; abundance: .; d_gene: .; v_gene: TRBV15; CDR3nt: TGTGCCACCAGCAGAGGGGAGTCCGGGCCTAATGAAAAACTGTTTTTT; CDR3aa: CATSRGESGPNEKLFF
j_gene: TRBJ1-1; abundance: .; d_gene: .; v_gene: TRBV7-9; CDR3nt: TGTGCCAGCAGCTACCCGACACCTAACACTGAAGCTTTCTTT; CDR3aa: CASSYPTPNTEAFF
j_gene: TRBJ1-3; abundance: .; d_gene: TRBD1; v_gene: TRBV25-1; CDR3nt: TGTGCCAGCAGTGAATGGGGACAGCCTTCTTCTGGAAACACCATATATTTT; CDR3aa: CASSEWGQPSSGNTIYF
j_gene: TRBJ1-5; abundance: .; d_gene: .; v_gene: TRBV7-2; CDR3nt: TGTGCCAGCAGCTTCGAGCGGGGGCCAGGGTTTAGCAATCAGCCCCAGCATTTT; CDR3aa: CASSFERGPGFSNQPQHF
j_gene: TRBJ2-7; abundance: few; d_gene: .; v_gene: TRBV10-3; CDR3nt: TGTGCCATCAGTGAGTCCCTAGAAGGGGACGAGCAGTACTTC; CDR3aa: CAISESLEGDEQYF
j_gene: TRBJ1-6; abundance: .; d_gene: TRBD1; v_gene: TRBV10-3; CDR3nt: TGTGCCAGCAGTGAAAGGGGGACAGGGGATTCACCCCTCCACTTT; CDR3aa: CASSERGTGDSPLHF
j_gene: TRBJ1-5; abundance: few; d_gene: TRBD1; v_gene: TRBV6-5; CDR3nt: TGTGCCAGCAGTGATCGAGGGACAGGGTTCAATCAGCCCCAGCATTTT; CDR3aa: CASSDRGTGFNQPQHF
j_gene: TRBJ1-5; abundance: few; d_gene: TRBD1; v_gene: TRBV19; CDR3nt: TGTGCCAGTAGTAGACGGGACAGGGGGCGTCAGCCCCAGCATTTT; CDR3aa: CASSRRDRGRQPQHF
j_gene: TRBJ1-2; abundance: few; d_gene: .; v_gene: TRBV5-6; CDR3nt: TGTGCCAGCAGCTTGGATTTGTCGGGATCTGGCTACACCTTC; CDR3aa: CASSLDLSGSGYTF
j_gene: TRBJ2-7; abundance: .; d_gene: TRBD2; v_gene: TRBV7-2; CDR3nt: TGTGCCAGCAGTACTCAAAGCGGGGTCACCTACGAGCAGTACTTC; CDR3aa: CASSTQSGVTYEQYF
j_gene: TRBJ2-7; abundance: .; d_gene: .; v_gene: TRBV29-1; CDR3nt: TGCAGCGTTGAATCTTACAATGAGCAGTACTTC; CDR3aa: CSVESYNEQYF
j_gene: TRBJ1-3; abundance: .; d_gene: .; v_gene: TRBV25-1; CDR3nt: TGTGCCAGCAGTGAATCGGGGGAACCTGGAAACACCATATATTTT; CDR3aa: CASSESGEPGNTIYF
j_gene: TRBJ1-5; abundance: .; d_gene: TRBD1; v_gene: TRBV9; CDR3nt: TGCGCCAGCAGCCAAAGCTCGACAGGGGACGATGATCGGCCCCAGCATTTT; CDR3aa: CASSQSSTGDDDRPQHF
j_gene: TRBJ1-6; abundance: .; d_gene: .; v_gene: TRBV7-9; CDR3nt: TGCGCCAGCAGCCAAGAGGGACGGATTAATTCACCCCTCCACTTT; CDR3aa: CASSQEGRINSPLHF
j_gene: TRBJ1-1; abundance: .; d_gene: .; v_gene: TRBV19; CDR3nt: TGTGCCAGTAGTTCCCGGGGAGCTGAAGCTTTCTTT; CDR3aa: CASSSRGAEAFF
j_gene: TRBJ2-7; abundance: .; d_gene: TRBD2; v_gene: TRBV20-1; CDR3nt: TGCAGTGCTAGAGCGGGAGGGGCAAACAACGAGCAGTACTTC; CDR3aa: CSARAGGANNEQYF
j_gene: TRBJ2-2; abundance: .; d_gene: TRBD2; v_gene: TRBV12-3/TRBV12-4; CDR3nt: TGTGCCAGCAGGCTAGCGGGAGGGGGGACCTACACCGGGGAGCTGTTTTTT; CDR3aa: CASRLAGGGTYTGELFF